This is a list of T cell receptor beta chains from one sample in a study of cytomegalovirus exposure and HLA in healthy donors. Method: immunoSEQ multiplex PCR; TCRdb's copy keeps in-frame clones and lacks some. The data hold some 190,000 clones, with 74% observed a single time. Specimen: PBMCs. The receptors originated from a young woman in good health and CMV-seropositive. Both conserved end residues are part of each CDR3. D genes are given only for firm matches. Some rows have no size entry. The others give once, few or many, or a class for an expanded clone.

abundance	v_gene	d_gene	j_gene	CDR3aa	CDR3nt
-	TRBV6-1	-	TRBJ2-7	CASFRGASATYEQYF	TGTGCCAGCTTCCGAGGGGCTAGCGCTACCTACGAGCAGTACTTC
-	TRBV6-1	TRBD1	TRBJ1-2	CASRPGDSLFYGYTF	TGTGCCAGCAGGCCTGGGGACAGCCTATTCTATGGCTACACCTTC
-	TRBV28	-	TRBJ1-4	CASSGGMDEKLFF	TGTGCCAGCTCTGGAGGAATGGATGAAAAACTGTTTTTT
-	TRBV7-9	-	TRBJ1-1	CASSLELMNTEAFF	TGTGCCAGCAGCTTAGAGCTGATGAACACTGAAGCTTTCTTT
-	TRBV6-4	-	TRBJ2-3	CASSEGAGEWTQYF	TGTGCCAGCAGTGAGGGGGCAGGGGAATGGACGCAGTATTTT
-	TRBV5-6	TRBD1	TRBJ2-1	CASSSQGMNEQFF	TGTGCCAGCAGTTCACAGGGGATGAATGAGCAGTTCTTC
-	TRBV28	-	TRBJ1-1	CASSSWTEAFF	TGTGCCAGCAGTAGCTGGACTGAAGCTTTCTTT
-	TRBV7-9	-	TRBJ2-3	CASSFLTTDTQYF	TGTGCCAGCAGCTTCCTAACCACAGATACGCAGTATTTT
-	TRBV28	-	TRBJ1-5	CASSLISEKAPRVPRHF	TGTGCCAGCAGTTTAATCTCGGAGAAGGCCCCGAGGGTTCCTCGGCATTTT
-	TRBV28	-	TRBJ2-7	CASSLEQPYEQYF	TGTGCCAGCAGTTTAGAACAGCCCTACGAGCAGTACTTC
once	TRBV5-5	TRBD1	TRBJ1-1	CASSRYAQGGEYTEAFF	TGTGCCAGCAGCCGATATGCGCAGGGGGGAGAGTACACTGAAGCTTTCTTT
once	TRBV5-1	-	TRBJ2-5	CASSLERQETQYF	TGCGCCAGCAGCTTGGAGAGGCAAGAGACCCAGTACTTC
-	TRBV7-9	-	TRBJ2-7	CASSLGGQGGNEQYF	TGTGCCAGCAGCTTAGGGGGGCAGGGTGGGAACGAGCAGTACTTC
-	TRBV10-1	TRBD2	TRBJ2-3	CASSVTSGRTDTQYF	TGCGCCAGCAGTGTTACTAGCGGACGCACAGATACGCAGTATTTT
few	TRBV14	TRBD1	TRBJ1-1	CASSVRTGAGAFF	TGTGCCAGCAGCGTACGGACAGGGGCGGGAGCTTTCTTT
-	TRBV19	TRBD1	TRBJ2-1	CASSIGQGAINEQFF	TGTGCCAGTAGTATCGGACAGGGGGCGATCAATGAGCAGTTCTTC
once	TRBV28	TRBD1	TRBJ1-2	CASRDSRTGGGYTF	TGTGCCAGCAGGGACAGTAGGACAGGGGGTGGCTACACCTTC
few	TRBV18	-	TRBJ2-3	CASSPEGDRTDTQYF	TGTGCCAGCTCACCAGAGGGGGATCGCACAGATACGCAGTATTTT
-	TRBV11-2	TRBD1	TRBJ2-7	CASSVQGAYEQYF	TGTGCCAGCAGCGTACAGGGGGCCTACGAGCAGTACTTC
-	TRBV11-2	TRBD2	TRBJ2-1	CASSWTSGEDKYNEQFF	TGTGCCAGCAGTTGGACTAGCGGGGAAGATAAATACAATGAGCAGTTCTTC
-	TRBV2	TRBD1	TRBJ2-3	CASSPGQGANTQYF	TGTGCCAGCAGTCCGGGACAGGGGGCAAATACGCAGTATTTT
-	TRBV2	TRBD1	TRBJ2-3	CASSDPGGTEDTQYF	TGTGCCAGCAGTGACCCAGGGGGTACCGAAGATACGCAGTATTTT
-	TRBV6-5	-	TRBJ2-7	CASSYSRKGGDEQYF	TGTGCCAGCAGTTACTCGCGAAAAGGAGGGGACGAGCAGTACTTC
few	TRBV7-9	-	TRBJ2-1	CASSLGVGVNEQFF	TGTGCCAGCAGCTTAGGGGTAGGGGTTAATGAGCAGTTCTTC
-	TRBV7-2	TRBD1	TRBJ2-7	CASSRRDRDYEQYF	TGTGCCAGCAGCCGGCGGGACAGGGATTACGAGCAGTACTTC
once	TRBV4-1	-	TRBJ1-1	CASSQVGGNTEAFF	TGCGCCAGCAGCCAAGTAGGGGGGAACACTGAAGCTTTCTTT
-	TRBV5-6	-	TRBJ1-2	CASSAPTGQDYGYTF	TGTGCCAGCAGCGCACCAACGGGACAAGACTATGGCTACACCTTC
once	TRBV11-2	-	TRBJ1-6	CASSLRNGSPLHF	TGTGCCAGCAGCCTCCGCAACGGGTCACCCCTCCACTTT
-	TRBV18	TRBD1	TRBJ2-1	CASSSTGGNEQFF	TGTGCCAGCTCATCGACAGGGGGCAATGAGCAGTTCTTC
-	TRBV10-2	-	TRBJ1-1	CASSGFADTEAFF	TGCGCCAGCTCGGGGTTTGCGGACACTGAAGCTTTCTTT
few	TRBV7-8	TRBD2	TRBJ2-2	CASSLGLAANTGELFF	TGTGCCAGCAGCCTGGGACTAGCGGCGAACACCGGGGAGCTGTTTTTT
-	TRBV28	TRBD1	TRBJ1-1	CASRPQGQGNTEAFF	TGTGCCAGCAGACCTCAGGGACAGGGAAACACTGAAGCTTTCTTT
-	TRBV11-2	-	TRBJ2-1	CASSRTQGNLEQFF	TGTGCCAGCAGCCGAACCCAGGGTAACCTTGAGCAGTTCTTC
-	TRBV28	-	TRBJ1-2	CASSPRLLANYGYTF	TGTGCCAGCAGTCCGAGACTCCTGGCTAACTATGGCTACACCTTC
-	TRBV11-2	TRBD1	TRBJ2-7	CASSLAGTGYEQYF	TGTGCCAGCAGCTTGGCCGGGACAGGCTACGAGCAGTACTTC
-	TRBV4-1	-	TRBJ2-1	CASSQVSSEQFF	TGCGCCAGCAGCCAAGTTAGTAGTGAGCAGTTCTTC
-	TRBV7-9	TRBD1	TRBJ2-7	CSSSLDREQQYF	TGTTCCAGCAGTTTGGACAGGGAACAGCAGTACTTC
-	TRBV7-7	TRBD2	TRBJ2-5	CASSLAGGGETQYF	TGTGCCAGCAGCTTGGCGGGAGGAGGGGAGACCCAGTACTTC
-	TRBV21-1	-	TRBJ1-4	CASSKREGSGLEEKLFF	TGTGCCAGCAGCAAGAGGGAGGGTTCCGGGCTTGAAGAAAAACTGTTTTTT
-	TRBV19	-	TRBJ1-5	CASSMGTQAHSNQPQHF	TGTGCCAGTAGTATGGGGACTCAAGCACATAGCAATCAGCCCCAGCATTTT
once	TRBV19	-	TRBJ1-1	CASGPDRINTEAFF	TGTGCCAGTGGCCCGGACAGAATAAACACTGAAGCTTTCTTT
-	TRBV10-3	TRBD2	TRBJ2-1	CAIGTRNYNEQFF	TGTGCCATCGGGACTAGGAACTACAATGAGCAGTTCTTC
once	TRBV15	-	TRBJ1-1	CATSRDQGNEAFF	TGTGCCACCAGCAGAGATCAGGGCAATGAAGCTTTCTTT
-	TRBV28	TRBD1	TRBJ2-4	CASSRDQGTDIQYF	TGTGCCAGCAGCCGCGACCAAGGGACAGACATTCAGTACTTC
-	TRBV27	-	TRBJ1-5	CASSLAGVSNQPQHF	TGTGCCAGCAGTTTGGCCGGGGTTAGCAATCAGCCCCAGCATTTT
once	TRBV7-9	-	TRBJ2-7	CASSPDNYEQYF	TGTGCCAGCAGCCCCGACAACTACGAGCAGTACTTC
-	TRBV5-6	TRBD1	TRBJ1-1	CASSRGTGSNTEAFF	TGTGCCAGCAGCCGAGGGACAGGGTCTAACACTGAAGCTTTCTTT
-	TRBV27	-	TRBJ1-1	CASSKPGLNAFF	TGTGCCAGCAGTAAGCCGGGACTTAACGCTTTCTTT
-	TRBV7-9	TRBD2	TRBJ2-7	CASSGRTSALSYEQYF	TGTGCCAGCAGCGGAAGGACTAGCGCCCTTAGCTACGAGCAGTACTTC
-	TRBV5-1	-	TRBJ2-5	CASSQVAGAETQYF	TGCGCCAGCAGCCAGGTCGCGGGGGCGGAGACCCAGTACTTC
-	TRBV12-5	-	TRBJ1-1	CASGRGAEAFF	TGTGCTAGTGGTCGGGGGGCTGAAGCTTTCTTT
-	TRBV10-3	TRBD1	TRBJ2-7	CATASVRTGYPYEQYF	TGTGCCACCGCCTCTGTTAGGACAGGGTACCCCTACGAGCAGTACTTC